The 28 T cell receptor beta chains presented below share a single source sample, sequenced in a study of blood T cell repertoires in COVID-19. Assay used: immunoSEQ multiplex PCR; TCRdb lists only in-frame clones, some missing. Among approximately 150,000 clones listed, approximately 81% were seen once. Sequenced material: peripheral blood. These receptors were taken from a middle-aged man with acute or convalescent COVID-19.

The chain links TRBV18 to TRBJ1-3, with D possibly TRBD1 on 5 matching bases. Deletions cut 2 bases from V and 1 base from J, with 6 bases between. This CDR3 is 14 amino acids long. From germline, CDR1 is KGHSH and CDR2 LQKENI. This CDR3 reads CASSPDSSGNTIYF. The DNA of the CDR3 is TGTGCCAGCTCACCAGACAGTTCTGGAAACACCATATATTTT.

V gene TRBV5-1 combines with J gene TRBJ2-7; 13 nucleotides line up with TRBD2. V lost 4 bases to trimming and J lost 7 bases; unmatched junction nucleotides: 11. Germline assignment: CDR1 SGHRS and CDR2 YFSETQ. The CDR3 has 16 residues. CDR3 bases: TGCGCCAGCAGCCAAGGAACTAGCGGGGGGGCCGGAGAGCAGTACTTC. It specifies CASSQGTSGGAGEQYF.

This chain joins TRBV15 and TRBJ2-6; TRBD1 aligns across 8 bases. Germline assignment: CDR1 LNHNV and CDR2 YYDKDF (reference sequence). The CDR3 spans 20 residues. The V gene end was trimmed by 0 bases and the J gene end by 0 bases; junction bases not matched to a gene: 10. The CDR3 loop is CATSREQGVGLVSGANVLTF. CDR3 DNA: TGTGCCACCAGCAGAGAACAGGGGGTTGGTTTGGTCTCTGGGGCCAACGTCCTGACTTTC.

The V gene is TRBV6-2 or TRBV6-3, the J gene TRBJ2-1; no firm D call. CDR3 length: 11 residues. The germline CDR1 and CDR2 sequences are MNHEY and SVGEGT. Trimming removed 5 bases from V and 9 bases from J, with 8 bases in between. The CDR3 nucleotides read TGTGCCAGCAGTGACCTAGGTGAGCAGTTCTTC. This codes for CASSDLGEQFF.

This clone appeared a single time. The chain has TRBV4-2 and TRBJ1-3; tentative D call: TRBD1 (5 bases). Germline CDR1 LGHNA, CDR2 YNFKEQ. This CDR3 contains 17 residues. Trimming took off 1 base at V and 8 bases at J, with 21 bases between the two ends. The CDR3 DNA is TGTGCCAGCAGCCAAGTCCTTCTGGGGGGTGGCGGGCACACCATATATTTT. It yields the protein CASSQVLLGGGGHTIYF.

This sequence joins TRBV2 and TRBJ2-1; D may be TRBD1 (5 bases). Germline V CDR1 and CDR2: SNHLY, FYNNEI. Trimming removed 6 bases at V and 9 bases at J, with 15 bases between. This CDR3 contains 13 residues. Here the CDR3 reads CASSVGSQGEQFF. CDR3 sequence (DNA): TGTGCCAGCAGCGTAGGTTCTCAGGGTGAGCAGTTCTTC. Using reference TRBV2 and TRBJ2-1 for the parts outside the CDR3, the full variable domain is EPEVTQTPSHQVTQMGQEVILRCVPISNHLYFYWYRQILGQKVEFLVSFYNNEISEKSEIFDDQFSVERPDGSNFTLKIRSTKLEDSAMYFCASSVGSQGEQFFGPGTRLTVL.

The chain is built from TRBV5-6 and TRBJ1-1, with D unclear. The CDR3 is made up of 15 amino acids. Deletions cut 0 bases from V and 4 bases from J, with 13 bases between. Germline V gene data show CDR1 as SGHDT and CDR2 as YYEEEE. CDR3 DNA: TGTGCCAGCAGCTTGGCCTCGGACTGGGGCACTGAAGCTTTCTTT. Its translation is CASSLASDWGTEAFF.

The chain combines TRBV11-2 with TRBJ2-1, with D possibly being TRBD1 (5 bases). The germline CDR1 and CDR2 sequences are SGHAT and FQNNGV. The CDR3 is 13 amino acids. The V end lost 5 bases, the J end lost 3 bases, and 8 bases lay between the germline ends. CDR3 nucleotide sequence: TGTGCCAGCAGCCTGGGGCACTACAATGAGCAGTTCTTC. It translates to CASSLGHYNEQFF.

The V call is TRBV5-6, the J call TRBJ2-3, with TRBD1 identical over 8 bases. Germline V lookup: CDR1 SGHDT, CDR2 YYEEEE. The CDR3 sequence is 14 residues long. Trimming at V came to 3 bases and at J to 2 bases, leaving 2 bases not matched to a gene. The CDR3 is CASSSGQDTDTQYF. The CDR3 nucleotides are TGTGCCAGCAGCTCGGGACAGGACACAGATACGCAGTATTTT.

V and J are TRBV4-1 and TRBJ2-5, with TRBD2 matching 7 bases. This CDR3 contains 16 residues. Germline V gene lookup returns CDR1 MGHRA and CDR2 YSYEKL. With V trimmed by 2 bases and J by 5 bases, 11 bases remained unmatched. This CDR3 reads CASSQSFSTSQETQYF. CDR3 nucleotide sequence: TGCGCCAGCAGCCAATCGTTCTCGACTAGCCAGGAGACCCAGTACTTC.

This chain connects TRBV15 to TRBJ1-1, with 8 bases aligning to TRBD1. CDR3 size: 18 residues. The germline V gene encodes CDR1 LNHNV and CDR2 YYDKDF (reference sequence). V was pared by 0 bases and J by 4 bases, with 13 bases of the junction left unmatched. This CDR3 is CATSRDLSQGAYGTEAFF. The DNA for the CDR3 is TGTGCCACCAGCAGAGATCTCAGCCAGGGGGCGTATGGCACTGAAGCTTTCTTT.

The chain employs TRBV7-2 and TRBJ1-2; D is undetermined. The germline V and J ends were trimmed by 1 base and 8 bases, with 11 bases remaining between them. The CDR3 is 13 residues long. Germline V lookup: CDR1 SGHTA, CDR2 FQGNSA. The DNA for the CDR3 is TGTGCCAGCAGCTTAGTTCAGGATGGCGGCTACACCTTC. It is translated as CASSLVQDGGYTF. Variable domain in full (rest from reference TRBV7-2 and TRBJ1-2): GAGVSQSPSNKVTEKGKDVELRCDPISGHTALYWYRQSLGQGLEFLIYFQGNSAPDKSGLPSDRFSAERTGGSVSTLTIQRTQQEDSAVYLCASSLVQDGGYTFGSGTRLTVV.

The rearrangement uses TRBV5-1 and TRBJ1-4; 9 nucleotides agree with TRBD1. The germline V gene encodes CDR1 SGHRS and CDR2 YFSETQ. V lost 3 bases, J lost 7 bases, and 4 bases stayed unmatched. This CDR3 spans 14 amino acids. CDR3 nucleotides: TGCGCCAGCAGCTGGGACAGGGCCCCTGAAAAACTGTTTTTT. This codes for CASSWDRAPEKLFF.

This chain uses TRBV28 with TRBJ2-5; possible D gene TRBD1, 5 bases. The CDR3 length is 15 residues. The germline gives CDR1 MDHEN, CDR2 SYDVKM. V shed 7 bases and J shed 2 bases, with 17 bases lying between them. This chain's CDR3 is CASTSLRTRQETQYF. CDR3 nucleotides: TGTGCCAGCACCTCCCTACGGACAAGACAAGAGACCCAGTACTTC.

The rearrangement uses TRBV3-1 (or the pseudogene TRBV3-2) and TRBJ2-7; D may be TRBD2 (6 bases). From germline, CDR1 is LGHDT and CDR2 YNNKEL (reference sequence). The CDR3 has 15 residues. V shed 1 base and J shed 0 bases, with 10 bases lying between them. CDR3 nucleotides: TGTGCCAGCAGCCAAGTGGGGACTCCCTCCTACGAGCAGTACTTC. This sequence encodes CASSQVGTPSYEQYF.

This clone is a singleton in its sample. This chain joins TRBV19 and TRBJ1-1, with a possible D match to TRBD1 (5 bases). Germline CDR1 LNHDA, CDR2 SQIVND (reference sequence). CDR3 size: 13 residues. Trimming took off 8 bases at V and 3 bases at J, with 13 bases between the two ends. The CDR3 is CASGRGAYTEAFF. DNA for the CDR3: TGTGCCAGTGGACGCGGGGCGTACACTGAAGCTTTCTTT.

The gene calls are TRBV11-3 and TRBJ2-1, with 9 bases aligning to TRBD1. The CDR3 extends over 15 amino acids. CDR1 and CDR2 (germline): SGHNT, YENEEA. V lost 5 bases, J lost 4 bases, and 6 bases stayed unmatched. CDR3 DNA sequence: TGTGCCAGCAGCCTTGGGACAGGGAGGTACAATGAGCAGTTCTTC. Amino acids: CASSLGTGRYNEQFF. Variable domain in full (rest from reference TRBV11-3 and TRBJ2-1): EAGVVQSPRYKIIEKKQPVAFWCNPISGHNTLYWYLQNLGQGPELLIRYENEEAVDDSQLPKDRFSAERLKGVDSTLKIQPAELGDSAVYLCASSLGTGRYNEQFFGPGTRLTVL.

The chain employs TRBV6-5 and TRBJ1-1; 11 bases are shared with TRBD1. The trim removed 0 bases at V and 5 bases at J, leaving 5 bases unmatched. The CDR3 length is 16 residues. CDR1 is MNHEY and CDR2 is SVGAGI in the germline V gene. As DNA, the CDR3 is TGTGCCAGCAGTTACTCAGGACAGGGGGCGAAGACTGAAGCTTTCTTT. As protein: CASSYSGQGAKTEAFF.

The chain couples TRBV7-9 to TRBJ2-1; 8 bases map to TRBD2. Germline-derived CDR1 and CDR2 are SEHNR and FQNEAQ (reference sequence). This CDR3 contains 15 residues. Unmatched junction bases numbered 7, after V lost 1 base and J lost 8 bases. CDR3 amino acids: CASSLEAGGIDEQFF. As DNA, the CDR3 is TGTGCCAGCAGCTTAGAGGCGGGGGGAATTGATGAGCAGTTCTTC.

This clone was observed a few times. J is TRBJ1-6 and V is TRBV6-5; 10 nucleotides match TRBD1. Germline V gives CDR1 MNHEY, CDR2 SVGAGI. This CDR3 region has 16 residues. V dropped 0 bases and J dropped 6; count of bases not matched to a gene: 2. This CDR3 is CASSYSGTGANSPLHF. DNA of the CDR3: TGTGCCAGCAGTTACTCCGGGACAGGGGCTAATTCACCCCTCCACTTT.

This chain links TRBV6-5 with TRBJ1-5; maybe TRBD1 (5 bases). The germline V and J ends were trimmed by 7 bases and 0 bases, with 13 bases remaining between them. There are 15 residues in the CDR3. Germline assignment: CDR1 MNHEY and CDR2 SVGAGI. This CDR3 reads CASKQEGNSNQPQHF. The CDR3 coding sequence is TGTGCCAGCAAACAGGAGGGCAATAGCAATCAGCCCCAGCATTTT.

The rearrangement uses TRBV10-2 and TRBJ1-2, with D maybe TRBD1 (5 bases). The length of the CDR3 is 16 residues. V shed 5 bases and J shed 0 bases, with 16 bases lying between them. CDR1 and CDR2 from the germline V gene are WSHSY and SAAADI. CDR3 nucleotide sequence: TGCGCCAGCAGTAACCTTGGGGCAGCTCCTAACTATGGCTACACCTTC. It is translated as CASSNLGAAPNYGYTF.

The chain combines TRBV6-5 with TRBJ2-2, with 7 nucleotides matching TRBD2. V lost 6 bases to trimming and J lost 6 bases; unmatched junction nucleotides: 10. CDR3 length: 15 amino acids. The germline V gene has CDR1 MNHEY and CDR2 SVGAGI. CDR3 sequence (DNA): TGTGCCAGCAGCGCCTGGAGTGGGGGGGCCGGGGAGCTGTTTTTT. Translation: CASSAWSGGAGELFF.

Worth noting for this clone: Its ends do not fully match the called genes, so a read error is possible. The rearrangement joins TRBV7-2 to TRBJ2-2; the match to TRBD2 covers 11 bases. CDR1 and CDR2 from the germline V gene are SGHTA and FQGNSA. CDR3 length equals 15 residues. DNA of the CDR3: TGTGCCAGCAGTTTAGCGGGGGGGGACACCGGGGAGCTGTTTTTT. Protein: CASSLAGGDTGELFF.

The chain links TRBV20-1 to TRBJ1-2; 9 nucleotides align to TRBD1. The CDR3 is made up of 11 amino acids. The germline gives CDR1 DFQATT, CDR2 SNEGSKA (reference sequence). The DNA of the CDR3 is TGCAGCCGACAGGGGGACTATGGCTACACCTTC. This gives the protein CSRQGDYGYTF.

The chain has TRBV5-3 and TRBJ2-7; D is undetermined. TRBV5-3 is recorded as an ORF, its role being uncertain. The V end was cut by 4 bases, the J end by 2 bases, with 16 bases between. The CDR3 contains 15 residues. DNA of the CDR3: TGTGCCAGAAGCCTCCCGGGTGGAGCGACCTACGAGCAGTACTTC. This translates into CARSLPGGATYEQYF.

The rearrangement links TRBV7-2 to TRBJ2-3; D is unclear. The V end was cut by 7 bases, the J end by 6 bases, with 11 bases between. Germline V gene sequence: CDR1 SGHTA, CDR2 FQGNSA. The CDR3 totals 12 residues. CDR3 in amino acids: CASNVLADTQYF. CDR3 bases: TGTGCCAGCAACGTATTAGCCGATACGCAGTATTTT.

The gene calls are TRBV19 and TRBJ1-2; the D gene is possibly TRBD1 (6 bases). There are 14 residues in the CDR3. V lost 4 bases, J lost 2 bases, and 11 bases lay in between. Germline CDR1 reads LNHDA; CDR2 reads SQIVND (reference sequence). This CDR3 is CASSTGTTNYGYTF. CDR3 nucleotide sequence: TGTGCCAGTAGTACCGGGACAACCAACTATGGCTACACCTTC. The full variable domain, completed using reference TRBV19 and TRBJ1-2, is DGGITQSPKYLFRKEGQNVTLSCEQNLNHDAMYWYRQDPGQGLRLIYYSQIVNDFQKGDIAEGYSVSREKKESFPLTVTSAQKNPTAFYLCASSTGTTNYGYTFGSGTRLTVV.